This T cell receptor (beta chain) was recovered during a study of T-cell memory formation after mild COVID-19. Study context: There were largely donor-specific TCR clusters. Findings and caveats of the study: Day 15 to 85 contracting clones showed balanced CD4/CD8; day 15 to 37 expanders favored CD4+. Contracting CD4+ clones were located mainly in CM and EM, and CD8+ clones in EMRA.

Via MiXCR, TCRdb re-called the 5' RACE reads, giving one row per CDR3 protein. The sample includes more than 300,000 distinct CDR3 sequences, 20% to 25% of them seen just once. In germline, CDR1 is LGHNA, CDR2 YNFKEQ. This CDR3 region has 13 residues. A word on this clonotype: Its antigen is not known. One junction end does not reproduce the germline sequence, and a read error may be involved.

The source material was PBMCs or a T cell subset sorted from them (not recorded which). The source of this sequence is a man aged 18 to 30 who had mild COVID-19 (a few samples of this study predate the infection). Cell type and time point are not known. The rearrangement links TRBV4-2 to TRBJ1-5; D unresolved. The CDR3, as DNA: TGTGCCAGCAGCGACACTAGCTATCAGCCCCAGCATTTT. It is translated as CASSDTSYQPQHF.